Listed below are T cell receptor beta chains from one sample, sequenced in a study of blood T cells in healthy people across ages. TCRdb itself ran the 5' RACE reads through MiXCR, one entry per CDR3 protein. The table shows approximately 690,000 distinct CDR3 sequences, with about 54% occurring only once. The specimen sequenced was blood. These receptor sequences come from a man between 60 and 70 years old in good health. The CDR3 runs from the conserved cysteine through the conserved F or W. Fields, in order: CDR3 protein, CDR3 DNA, D gene, clone size, J gene, V gene. A D gene is named only where the DNA matches it firmly. Clone sizes are given selectively: once, few, many, or a class where the clone is expanded.

CDR3aa: CASSGVRGGPYGYTF
CDR3nt: TGTGCCAGCAGCGGAGTACGGGGAGGACCCTATGGCTACACCTTC
d_gene: -
abundance: few
j_gene: TRBJ1-2
v_gene: TRBV5-5

CDR3aa: CASSPEGLTGDTQYF
CDR3nt: TGTGCCAGCAGCCCCGAGGGACTCACGGGAGATACGCAGTATTTT
d_gene: -
abundance: -
j_gene: TRBJ2-3
v_gene: TRBV7-9

CDR3aa: CSGSGKNIQYF
CDR3nt: TGCAGTGGGTCTGGCAAAAACATTCAGTACTTC
d_gene: -
abundance: -
j_gene: TRBJ2-4
v_gene: TRBV20-1

CDR3aa: CASSLAAQGGYTF
CDR3nt: TGTGCCAGCAGCTTAGCGGCGCAGGGGGGCTACACCTTC
d_gene: -
abundance: -
j_gene: TRBJ1-2
v_gene: TRBV7-2

CDR3aa: CASSSLGQGNYGYTF
CDR3nt: TGTGCCAGCAGTTCTCTGGGACAGGGCAACTATGGCTACACCTTC
d_gene: TRBD1
abundance: -
j_gene: TRBJ1-2
v_gene: TRBV27

CDR3aa: CASRGDENYGYTF
CDR3nt: TGTGCCAGTCGTGGGGACGAGAACTATGGCTACACCTTC
d_gene: -
abundance: -
j_gene: TRBJ1-2
v_gene: TRBV2

CDR3aa: CASSLQEDPNEQYF
CDR3nt: TGTGCCAGCAGTCTGCAGGAGGACCCCAATGAGCAGTACTTC
d_gene: -
abundance: -
j_gene: TRBJ2-5
v_gene: TRBV2

CDR3aa: CASSERAAVNYGYTF
CDR3nt: TGCGCCAGCAGTGAGAGGGCAGCCGTTAACTATGGCTACACCTTC
d_gene: -
abundance: -
j_gene: TRBJ1-2
v_gene: TRBV10-2

CDR3aa: CATSDLDRGVNNEQFF
CDR3nt: TGTGCCACCAGTGATCTCGACAGGGGCGTTAACAATGAGCAGTTCTTC
d_gene: TRBD1
abundance: -
j_gene: TRBJ2-1
v_gene: TRBV24-1

CDR3aa: CASRLTGGVDTQYF
CDR3nt: TGCGCCAGCAGATTGACAGGGGGTGTAGATACGCAGTATTTT
d_gene: TRBD1
abundance: -
j_gene: TRBJ2-3
v_gene: TRBV5-1

CDR3aa: CSALPDPGEPYEQYF
CDR3nt: TGCAGTGCCCTCCCCGACCCCGGCGAGCCCTACGAGCAGTACTTC
d_gene: -
abundance: -
j_gene: TRBJ2-7
v_gene: TRBV20-1

CDR3aa: CSATLQGRVDDEQYF
CDR3nt: TGCAGTGCTACGTTACAGGGTCGGGTGGATGACGAGCAGTACTTC
d_gene: -
abundance: -
j_gene: TRBJ2-7
v_gene: TRBV20-1

CDR3aa: CASSYAGQGEGNTEAFF
CDR3nt: TGTGCCAGCAGTTACGCGGGACAGGGGGAAGGGAACACTGAAGCTTTCTTT
d_gene: TRBD1
abundance: few
j_gene: TRBJ1-1
v_gene: TRBV6-6

CDR3aa: CASGTPTTSSYNEQYF
CDR3nt: TGTGCCAGCGGAACCCCGACGACAAGCTCCTACAATGAGCAGTACTTC
d_gene: -
abundance: -
j_gene: TRBJ2-7
v_gene: TRBV28

CDR3aa: CASSQWTGNQPQHF
CDR3nt: TGCGCCAGCAGCCAGTGGACAGGGAATCAGCCCCAGCATTTT
d_gene: TRBD1
abundance: -
j_gene: TRBJ1-5
v_gene: TRBV4-3

CDR3aa: CASTSQGATDTQYF
CDR3nt: TGTGCTAGCACGTCGCAGGGGGCGACAGATACGCAGTATTTT
d_gene: TRBD1
abundance: -
j_gene: TRBJ2-3
v_gene: TRBV12-3/TRBV12-4

CDR3aa: CAISDGKGGPTEAFF
CDR3nt: TGTGCCATCAGTGATGGTAAAGGGGGCCCTACTGAAGCTTTCTTT
d_gene: TRBD1
abundance: once
j_gene: TRBJ1-1
v_gene: TRBV10-3

CDR3aa: CASSYTLAVNTGELFF
CDR3nt: TGTGCCAGCAGTTACACGCTGGCAGTGAACACCGGGGAGCTGTTTTTT
d_gene: -
abundance: -
j_gene: TRBJ2-2
v_gene: TRBV6-5

CDR3aa: CSASDRTYSPLHF
CDR3nt: TGCAGTGCTTCGGACAGGACGTATTCACCCCTCCACTTT
d_gene: TRBD1
abundance: -
j_gene: TRBJ1-6
v_gene: TRBV20-1

CDR3aa: CASTGTSGRVSTDTQYF
CDR3nt: TGTGCCAGCACCGGGACTAGCGGAAGAGTTAGCACAGATACGCAGTATTTT
d_gene: TRBD2
abundance: -
j_gene: TRBJ2-3
v_gene: TRBV12-3/TRBV12-4

CDR3aa: CSASHTGATNEKLFF
CDR3nt: TGCAGTGCTAGTCACACAGGAGCAACTAATGAAAAACTGTTTTTT
d_gene: -
abundance: few
j_gene: TRBJ1-4
v_gene: TRBV20-1

CDR3aa: CASSERGGGEKNIQYF
CDR3nt: TGTGCCAGCAGTGAGAGGGGCGGAGGGGAAAAAAACATTCAGTACTTC
d_gene: -
abundance: once
j_gene: TRBJ2-4
v_gene: TRBV6-1

CDR3aa: CASSSQRQDRRSGYTF
CDR3nt: TGTGCCAGCAGTTCCCAACGACAGGACCGTAGGAGTGGCTACACCTTC
d_gene: -
abundance: few
j_gene: TRBJ1-2
v_gene: TRBV28

CDR3aa: CSVRQGGTNEKLFF
CDR3nt: TGCAGCGTTCGACAGGGGGGGACTAATGAAAAACTGTTTTTT
d_gene: TRBD1
abundance: -
j_gene: TRBJ1-4
v_gene: TRBV29-1

CDR3aa: CASRFAGGPQYF
CDR3nt: TGTGCCAGCAGGTTTGCGGGGGGGCCACAGTACTTC
d_gene: TRBD2
abundance: -
j_gene: TRBJ2-5
v_gene: TRBV27

CDR3aa: CASSELWGTNYGYTF
CDR3nt: TGTGCCAGCAGTGAATTGTGGGGTACTAACTATGGCTACACCTTC
d_gene: -
abundance: few
j_gene: TRBJ1-2
v_gene: TRBV6-1

CDR3aa: CASSFPTSGAYEQYF
CDR3nt: TGTGCCAGCAGCTTCCCGACTAGCGGGGCCTACGAGCAGTACTTC
d_gene: TRBD2
abundance: -
j_gene: TRBJ2-7
v_gene: TRBV7-2

CDR3aa: CASSLSGQPVHEQFF
CDR3nt: TGTGCCAGCAGTTTATCAGGACAGCCCGTACATGAGCAGTTCTTC
d_gene: -
abundance: -
j_gene: TRBJ2-1
v_gene: TRBV28

CDR3aa: CASRLLAGLSTDTQYF
CDR3nt: TGTGCCAGCAGACTCCTAGCGGGTCTTAGCACAGATACGCAGTATTTT
d_gene: TRBD2
abundance: -
j_gene: TRBJ2-3
v_gene: TRBV12-3/TRBV12-4

CDR3aa: CSALPSGETQYF
CDR3nt: TGCAGTGCTCTACCTAGCGGGGAGACCCAGTACTTC
d_gene: TRBD2
abundance: -
j_gene: TRBJ2-5
v_gene: TRBV20-1

CDR3aa: CASSSQLETQYF
CDR3nt: TGTGCCAGCAGCTCCCAGCTGGAGACCCAGTACTTC
d_gene: -
abundance: -
j_gene: TRBJ2-5
v_gene: TRBV7-2

CDR3aa: CSAETGLETQYF
CDR3nt: TGCAGCGCGGAGACAGGCCTAGAGACCCAGTACTTC
d_gene: -
abundance: -
j_gene: TRBJ2-5
v_gene: TRBV29-1

CDR3aa: CASSPGTGSNTEAFF
CDR3nt: TGTGCCAGCAGCCCCGGGACAGGGTCAAACACTGAAGCTTTCTTT
d_gene: TRBD1
abundance: -
j_gene: TRBJ1-1
v_gene: TRBV9

CDR3aa: CASSSFPRGIIGQPQHF
CDR3nt: TGTGCCAGCAGCTCCTTCCCACGCGGTATCATCGGGCAGCCCCAGCATTTT
d_gene: -
abundance: -
j_gene: TRBJ1-5
v_gene: TRBV7-2

CDR3aa: CSARDEGAKGTGELFF
CDR3nt: TGCAGTGCTAGAGACGAGGGGGCGAAGGGCACCGGGGAGCTGTTTTTT
d_gene: TRBD1
abundance: few
j_gene: TRBJ2-2
v_gene: TRBV20-1

CDR3aa: CASSLTGTAKNIQYF
CDR3nt: TGTGCCAGCAGTTTAACAGGGACAGCGAAAAACATTCAGTACTTC
d_gene: TRBD1
abundance: few
j_gene: TRBJ2-4
v_gene: TRBV12-3/TRBV12-4

CDR3aa: CASSLDRDAEQYF
CDR3nt: TGTGCCAGCTCACTGGACAGGGATGCCGAGCAGTACTTC
d_gene: TRBD1
abundance: many
j_gene: TRBJ2-7
v_gene: TRBV18

CDR3aa: CASSLGGGGTEAFF
CDR3nt: TGTGCCAGCAGTTTAGGGGGGGGAGGCACTGAAGCTTTCTTT
d_gene: -
abundance: few
j_gene: TRBJ1-1
v_gene: TRBV27

CDR3aa: CASSDRGRWETQYF
CDR3nt: TGTGCCAGCAGTGATAGGGGACGGTGGGAGACCCAGTACTTC
d_gene: -
abundance: -
j_gene: TRBJ2-5
v_gene: TRBV12-3/TRBV12-4

CDR3aa: CASSQAGQGAFSPLHF
CDR3nt: TGCGCCAGCAGCCAAGCAGGACAGGGGGCGTTTTCACCCCTCCACTTT
d_gene: TRBD1
abundance: once
j_gene: TRBJ1-6
v_gene: TRBV4-1

CDR3aa: CASSLRQGVFQVQYF
CDR3nt: TGTGCCAGCAGCTTGCGGCAGGGGGTTTTTCAGGTGCAGTACTTC
d_gene: TRBD1
abundance: few
j_gene: TRBJ2-7
v_gene: TRBV7-2

CDR3aa: CASSLGDSQATDTQYF
CDR3nt: TGTGCCAGCAGCTTGGGGGACTCCCAGGCCACAGATACGCAGTATTTT
d_gene: -
abundance: once
j_gene: TRBJ2-3
v_gene: TRBV7-9

CDR3aa: CASSLGQGPPYNEQFF
CDR3nt: TGCGCCAGCAGCTTGGGACAAGGCCCCCCTTACAATGAGCAGTTCTTC
d_gene: -
abundance: few
j_gene: TRBJ2-1
v_gene: TRBV5-1

CDR3aa: CASSPGQEFYEQYF
CDR3nt: TGCGCCAGCAGCCCCGGACAGGAATTCTACGAGCAGTACTTC
d_gene: TRBD1
abundance: few
j_gene: TRBJ2-7
v_gene: TRBV5-1

CDR3aa: CASIRGDSAFF
CDR3nt: TGTGCCAGCATCCGGGGGGACTCAGCTTTCTTT
d_gene: -
abundance: -
j_gene: TRBJ1-1
v_gene: TRBV28

CDR3aa: CASSLARTTDTQYF
CDR3nt: TGTGCCAGCAGCTTAGCCAGGACCACAGATACGCAGTATTTT
d_gene: -
abundance: -
j_gene: TRBJ2-3
v_gene: TRBV7-2

CDR3aa: CSVLSTGANVLTF
CDR3nt: TGCAGCGTGCTCAGCACCGGGGCCAACGTCCTGACTTTC
d_gene: -
abundance: -
j_gene: TRBJ2-6
v_gene: TRBV29-1

CDR3aa: CASSFVQGSDTQYF
CDR3nt: TGCGCCAGCAGCTTCGTACAGGGGTCAGATACGCAGTATTTT
d_gene: TRBD1
abundance: -
j_gene: TRBJ2-3
v_gene: TRBV5-1

CDR3aa: CASSPRAKNIQYF
CDR3nt: TGTGCCAGCAGCCCCAGGGCCAAAAACATTCAGTACTTC
d_gene: -
abundance: -
j_gene: TRBJ2-4
v_gene: TRBV6-1